The 23 T cell receptor beta chains listed next were all sequenced from one sample in a study. One entry per CDR3 protein results from TCRdb running MiXCR on the RT-PCR reads. The data contain about 680,000 distinct CDR3 sequences, 14% of them seen just once; the ten biggest clones take up about 3.9%. The sequenced sample was memory CD4+ T cells from blood. These receptors were obtained from a female donor in good health, serving as a healthy control.

This chain links TRBV6-5 with TRBJ1-2; 9 bases agree with TRBD1. CDR1 is MNHEY and CDR2 is SVGAGI in the germline V gene. J lost 1 base, V lost 7 bases, and 7 bases had no gene match. The CDR3 length is 15 residues. The CDR3 DNA follows: TGTGCCAGCATTCAGTCGGGACAGGGTAACTATGGCTACACCTTC. Translated, it gives CASIQSGQGNYGYTF.

V is TRBV7-9 and J is TRBJ1-6, with D tentatively TRBD1 (5 bases). Trimming took off 6 bases at V and 7 bases at J, with 10 bases between the two ends. Germline V gene sequence: CDR1 SEHNR, CDR2 FQNEAQ (reference sequence). CDR3 length: 13 residues. The CDR3 loop is CASRGALNSPLHF. The DNA for the CDR3 is TGTGCCAGCAGAGGGGCATTGAATTCACCCCTCCACTTT.

This clonotype was counted a few times. The chain carries TRBV6-1 and TRBJ1-2; 7 positions match TRBD1. J lost 3 bases, V lost 6 bases, and 10 bases had no gene match. Looked up from germline, CDR1 is MNHNS and CDR2 is SASEGT. This CDR3 is built from 15 residues. CDR3 DNA sequence: TGTGCCAGCAGGATCGGGACAGATACCTACTATGGCTACACCTTC. Translation: CASRIGTDTYYGYTF.

This clonotype was detected a few times. V gene TRBV6-5 combines with J gene TRBJ2-4, with a possible D match to TRBD2 (6 bases). The length of the CDR3 is 17 residues. Germline CDR1 MNHEY, CDR2 SVGAGI. Between the trimmed V and J ends, which lost 0 bases and 1 base, there was a span of 13 bases. CDR3 bases: TGTGCCAGCAGTTACTCTCTGACGGGGGTTGCCAAAAACATTCAGTACTTC. Amino acids: CASSYSLTGVAKNIQYF.

CDR3 sequence (DNA): TGCGCCAGCAGCTCAGCGGGTGGAGCCTACAATGAGCAGTTCTTC. Translating it yields CASSSAGGAYNEQFF. This chain joins TRBV5-1 and TRBJ2-1, with D tentatively TRBD2 (6 bases). With 3 bases removed from V and 2 bases from J, the gap between germline ends came to 12 bases. The CDR3 extends over 15 amino acids. CDR1 and CDR2 from the germline V gene are SGHRS and YFSETQ.

There are many counts of this clonotype. The CDR3, as DNA: TGTGCCAGCAGCGCAACTAGCGGCAAGCAGTTCTTC. This translates into CASSATSGKQFF. J is TRBJ2-1 and V is TRBV11-2; 8 bases match TRBD2. V gave up 5 bases and J gave up 11 bases; unmatched junction bases: 5. The CDR3 is 12 residues long. Germline assignment: CDR1 SGHAT and CDR2 FQNNGV.

Only a few counts were recorded for this clonotype. The V call is TRBV14, the J call TRBJ2-1, with D maybe TRBD2 (5 bases). Trimming stripped 5 bases from V and 3 bases from J, with 14 bases between. This CDR3 spans 15 amino acids. Germline V gives CDR1 SGHDN, CDR2 FVKESK. The CDR3 loop reads CASSFSRRGYNEQFF. The CDR3 region has the DNA TGTGCCAGCAGCTTTAGCCGTCGGGGCTACAATGAGCAGTTCTTC.

V and J are TRBV20-1 and TRBJ2-1; possibly TRBD2 for D (5 bases). Germline V gene sequence: CDR1 DFQATT, CDR2 SNEGSKA (reference sequence). The CDR3 contains 16 residues. Trimming removed 0 bases from V and 1 base from J, with 13 bases in between. The CDR3 DNA is TGCAGTGCTAGAGACCAAAGCGGATTGTCCTACAATGAGCAGTTCTTC. Its protein is CSARDQSGLSYNEQFF.

J is TRBJ2-5 and V is TRBV7-9; tentatively, D is TRBD1 or TRBD2 (6 bases each). The CDR3 is made up of 15 amino acids. CDR1 SEHNR and CDR2 FQNEAQ come from the germline V gene (reference sequence). Trimming removed 3 bases from V and 2 bases from J, with 13 bases in between. CDR3 sequence: CASSFGGTQQETQYF. CDR3 DNA: TGTGCCAGCAGCTTCGGCGGGACACAACAAGAGACCCAGTACTTC.

The chain carries TRBV5-1 and TRBJ1-1, with D hard to call. Looked up from germline, CDR1 is SGHRS and CDR2 is YFSETQ. CDR3 length: 14 amino acids. V dropped 1 base and J dropped 2 bases, with 9 bases sitting between them. The CDR3 loop is CASSLIRANTEAFF. CDR3 DNA: TGCGCCAGCAGCTTGATCAGAGCAAACACTGAAGCTTTCTTT.

V gene TRBV7-9 combines with J gene TRBJ2-7, with 9 bases fitting TRBD1. The V segment lost 5 bases and the J segment 6 bases; nucleotides outside the gene matches: 14. From germline, CDR1 is SEHNR and CDR2 FQNEAQ (reference sequence). This CDR3 has 16 residues. The CDR3 here is CASSPDPGQGRGEQYF. The DNA for the CDR3 is TGTGCCAGCAGCCCGGATCCGGGACAGGGTCGTGGCGAGCAGTACTTC.

The rearrangement uses TRBV6-1 and TRBJ1-1, with D possibly being TRBD1 (5 bases). V lost 6 bases, J lost 2 bases, and 22 bases lay in between. The CDR3 runs 17 residues. Looked up from germline, CDR1 is MNHNS and CDR2 is SASEGT. The DNA of the CDR3 is TGTGCCAGCAGCGAACTCCCTTCCAGGGCGGGTAACACTGAAGCTTTCTTT. It specifies CASSELPSRAGNTEAFF.

This clonotype was counted between two and nine times. The chain is built from TRBV25-1 and TRBJ1-2; D is uncertain. CDR3 length: 14 amino acids. Germline V gives CDR1 MGHDK, CDR2 SYGVNS. Trimming pared 7 bases from V and 4 bases from J, leaving 16 bases between. This chain's CDR3 is CASNQDASGYGYTF. Written as DNA, the CDR3 is TGTGCCAGCAACCAGGACGCTTCAGGCTATGGCTACACCTTC.

Points on this clonotype: The junction differs from germline at one of its ends, possibly a read error. The gene calls are TRBV12-3 or TRBV12-4 and TRBJ1-2; D gene uncertain. This CDR3 spans 12 amino acids. In DNA, the CDR3 is TGTGCCAGCAGTCCGGACCTCTATCGCTACACCTTC. Protein product: CASSPDLYRYTF.

This chain connects TRBV9 to TRBJ1-2; a possible D gene is TRBD1 (5 bases). The ends were cut back, 1 base at V and 4 bases at J, with 8 bases in the middle. The V gene's germline CDR1 is SGDLS and CDR2 YYNGEE. The CDR3 length is 13 residues. The CDR3 sequence is CASSVIGTYGYTF. The CDR3 coding sequence is TGTGCCAGCAGCGTAATTGGGACCTATGGCTACACCTTC.

This clonotype was detected only a few times. The rearrangement links TRBV3-1 to TRBJ2-5; D remains unclear. Trimming shortened V by 1 base and J by 3 bases, and 12 bases separated the two germline ends. Germline V gene lookup returns CDR1 LGHDT and CDR2 YNNKEL (reference sequence). The CDR3 has 15 residues. The DNA of the CDR3 is TGTGCCAGCAGCCAAGTAGGGCTAGATGAAGAGACCCAGTACTTC. This translates into CASSQVGLDEETQYF.

The chain links TRBV20-1 to TRBJ2-2; unclear D gene. CDR3 length equals 14 residues. CDR1 is DFQATT and CDR2 is SNEGSKA in the germline V gene (reference sequence). Between the trimmed V and J ends, which lost 5 bases and 1 base, there was a span of 11 bases. The CDR3 region is CSAAQNQNTGELFF. The CDR3 bases are TGCAGTGCTGCCCAGAACCAGAACACCGGGGAGCTGTTTTTT.

The V gene is TRBV12-3 or TRBV12-4, the J gene TRBJ2-7; D possibly corresponds to TRBD2 (6 bases). The germline V and J ends were trimmed by 3 bases and 6 bases, with 9 bases remaining between them. The CDR3 length is 12 residues. The CDR3 region has the DNA TGTGCCAGCAGTTTCGTGGGGGGCGAGCAGTACTTC. This translates into CASSFVGGEQYF.

The sample holds a few counts of this clonotype. This chain uses TRBV29-1 with TRBJ1-2; D is possibly TRBD1 (6 bases). Germline V CDR1 and CDR2: SQVTM, ANQGSEA. The CDR3 covers 15 residues. Trimming left V 3 bases short and J 7 bases short, with 21 bases between. CDR3 in DNA: TGCAGCGTTGACAGTATGAGGGACACCGGTTTTGGCTACACCTTC. Its translation is CSVDSMRDTGFGYTF.

There are many counts of this clonotype. CDR3 coding DNA: TGTGCCAGCAGCCCCCGCGTCCCTCTTAGCGAGCAGTACTTC. As protein: CASSPRVPLSEQYF. The chain has TRBV12-3 or TRBV12-4 and TRBJ2-7; no firm D call. CDR3 length: 14 amino acids. V shed 6 bases and J shed 6 bases, with 18 bases lying between them.

This clonotype was counted only a few times. The chain carries TRBV20-1 and TRBJ2-1, with unresolved D. Trimming left V 1 base short and J 4 bases short, with 8 bases between. The CDR3 totals 13 residues. Germline loops: CDR1 DFQATT, CDR2 SNEGSKA (reference sequence). CDR3 sequence (DNA): TGCAGTGCTAGAGTTGCTTTATACAATGAGCAGTTCTTC. Its translation: CSARVALYNEQFF.

In this sample, this clonotype turned up a few times. J is TRBJ2-4 and V is TRBV20-1, with 10 bases aligning to TRBD1. Unmatched junction bases numbered 6, after V lost 5 bases and J lost 8 bases. This CDR3 region has 13 residues. Germline values: CDR1 DFQATT, CDR2 SNEGSKA (reference sequence). This CDR3 is CSAPDRGIDIQYF. The CDR3 bases are TGCAGTGCTCCGGACAGGGGGATTGACATTCAGTACTTC.

The V and J genes are TRBV30 and TRBJ2-1, with no clear D. CDR1 and CDR2 (germline): GTSNPN, SVGIG (reference sequence). This CDR3 region has 15 residues. The ends were cut back, 4 bases at V and 4 bases at J, with 17 bases in the middle. The CDR3 is CAWTPRGRFYNEQFF. CDR3 coding DNA: TGTGCCTGGACCCCCAGAGGCAGGTTTTACAATGAGCAGTTCTTC.